This T cell receptor (beta chain) stems from a study of blood T cell repertoires in COVID-19. Study at large: The United States, Italy and Spain were the sources of the acute and convalescent COVID-19 samples. Sample material is recorded as cDNA or gDNA derived from T cells, B-cell-depleted T cells, or PBMCs.

As for this clone: One junction end disagrees with the germline gene, perhaps due to a read error.

This CDR3 is built from 15 residues. Germline CDR1 reads SNHLY; CDR2 reads FYNNEI. Per the study methods: Amplification from reference gene primers served as the basis for estimated nucleated cell counts. Only in-frame clones appear in the TCRdb table, and some are missing; sequencing was by immunoSEQ multiplex PCR. That table supplies the V and J calls and clone size; D and trimming were determined from the DNA. The sample has around 310,000 clones, approximately 88% seen once. The gene calls are TRBV2 and TRBJ1-5, with 7 bases matching TRBD1. The sequence was collected from a woman aged 45-65 years with active or convalescent COVID-19. The sample comprised peripheral blood. The CDR3 protein is CASREDRVKGQPQHF. In DNA, the CDR3 is TGTGCCAGCAGGGAAGACAGGGTGAAAGGCCAGCCCCAGCATTTT.